Detailed here is one TCR beta chain. The sample is drawn from a study of blood T cells in healthy people across ages. Whole-study context: About one barcoded beta molecule per two T cells came from capture by template switching.

PCR was performed a second time for about 6 to 12 cycles using a sample-barcoded 5' primer and a J-beta primer mix. TCRdb reanalysed the 5' RACE reads using MiXCR and keeps one entry per CDR3 protein. The data contain roughly 1,100,000 distinct CDR3 sequences, under 30% of them singletons. Germline V lookup: CDR1 SQVTM, CDR2 ANQGSEA. V gave up 1 base and J gave up 2 bases; unmatched junction bases: 9. This CDR3 is 16 amino acids long. In addition, the sample was reused for a study of T cells of mothers and their children. That work contributes: Three healthy Caucasian mothers, along with their six children, served as the donors. Related mother-child pairs shared slightly more overlap than unrelated pairs, but the difference was non-significant.

This sequence originates from a girl aged 2 to 10 in good health. The sequenced sample was blood. This chain uses TRBV29-1 with TRBJ2-7, with TRBD2 matching over 9 bases. As DNA, the CDR3 is TGCAGCGTTGAAGCGGCTAGCGGGACTACAACCTACGAGCAGTACTTC. Protein product: CSVEAASGTTTYEQYF.